The 26 T cell receptor beta chains presented below share a single source sample, sequenced in a study of Graves' ophthalmopathy and Graves' hyperthyroidism. RNA transcripts yielded amplified TCR beta CDR3 regions. An initial RT-PCR round employing HTBI primers preceded a second-round multiplex PCR. TCRdb redid the calling of the multiplex PCR reads with MiXCR, one entry per CDR3 protein. This table holds over a million distinct CDR3 sequences, roughly two fifths found once. The sequenced material came from peripheral blood or thyroid tissue (not recorded which). These receptors all come from an adult man with Graves' hyperthyroidism.

The CDR3 spells CASSLGAGVQYNEKLFF. CDR3 DNA: TGTGCCAGCAGCTTAGGAGCAGGGGTGCAGTATAATGAAAAACTGTTTTTT. The V gene is TRBV19, the J gene TRBJ1-4, with a weak D call TRBD1 (6 bases). V was pared by 9 bases and J by 4 bases, with 24 bases between. CDR1 and CDR2 from the germline V gene are LNHDA and SQIVND (reference sequence). CDR3 length: 17 amino acids.

In regard to this clonotype: Mismatch with germline at one junction end may stem from a read error. The V and J genes are TRBV7-2 and TRBJ2-2, with D perhaps matching TRBD2 (7 bases). Germline V gene sequence: CDR1 SGHTA, CDR2 FQGNSA. This CDR3 has 16 amino acids. The CDR3 DNA follows: TGCGCCAGCAGCCACCTCGGGGGGCCTAACACCGGGGAGCTGTTTTTT. Translating it yields CASSHLGGPNTGELFF.

The sample holds a few counts of this clonotype. The V gene is TRBV9, the J gene TRBJ1-5; TRBD1 matches 10 bases. Germline-derived CDR1 and CDR2 are SGDLS and YYNGEE. This CDR3 has 17 residues. Unmatched junction bases numbered 11, after V lost 3 bases and J lost 5 bases. The CDR3 protein is CASSAGTGEKSDQPQHF. CDR3 sequence (DNA): TGTGCCAGCAGCGCAGGGACAGGGGAAAAGTCGGATCAGCCCCAGCATTTT.

This chain joins TRBV14 and TRBJ1-6, with TRBD1 as a possible D gene (5 bases). The CDR3 consists of 14 residues. From germline, CDR1 is SGHDN and CDR2 FVKESK. V was shortened by 0 bases and J by 8 bases, with 8 bases between the two germline ends. The CDR3 nucleotides read TGTGCCAGCAGCCAAGATGGGGGGGATTCACCCCTCCACTTT. It translates to CASSQDGGDSPLHF.

The sample holds many counts of this clonotype. The chain couples TRBV7-2 to TRBJ1-1; D not resolved. The CDR3 is 15 residues long. The V gene's germline CDR1 is SGHTA and CDR2 FQGNSA. V was pared by 5 bases and J by 4 bases, with 17 bases between. CDR3 residues: CASSTEALRGTEAFF. CDR3 nucleotide sequence: TGTGCCAGCAGCACAGAGGCCCTCCGGGGCACTGAAGCTTTCTTT.

At least ten counts were recorded for this clonotype. The chain has TRBV29-1 and TRBJ1-1; D is unresolved. The germline gives CDR1 SQVTM, CDR2 ANQGSEA. Trimming left V 7 bases short and J 0 bases short, with 9 bases between. This CDR3 contains 12 residues. The CDR3 here is CSGVLMNTEAFF. CDR3 nucleotides: TGCAGCGGGGTTCTAATGAACACTGAAGCTTTCTTT.

The DNA for the CDR3 is TGTGCCAGCACCACCACAGAAAGTCAGCCCCAGCATTTT. Amino acid sequence: CASTTTESQPQHF. The rearrangement joins TRBV10-3 to TRBJ1-5; D gene uncertain. Deletions cut 10 bases from V and 6 bases from J, with 16 bases between. The CDR3 contains 13 residues. From germline, CDR1 is ENHRY and CDR2 SYGVKD.

The rearrangement links TRBV29-1 to TRBJ1-2; 9 positions match TRBD1. Germline values: CDR1 SQVTM, CDR2 ANQGSEA. Germline trimming cut 7 bases from V and 3 bases from J; bases unmatched to any gene: 9. CDR3 length: 14 residues. CDR3 sequence reads: CSDLSRDRDYGYTF. In DNA, the CDR3 is TGCAGCGACCTCTCCCGGGACAGGGACTATGGCTACACCTTC.

In its sample, this clonotype was seen many times. The genes are TRBV19 and TRBJ1-1; D is perhaps TRBD1 (6 bases). V was cut by 5 bases and J by 0 bases, with 13 bases left in between. This CDR3 has 15 amino acids. Germline CDR1 reads LNHDA; CDR2 reads SQIVND (reference sequence). The CDR3 reads CASSPWTALNTEAFF. CDR3 DNA sequence: TGTGCCAGTAGTCCGTGGACAGCCCTGAACACTGAAGCTTTCTTT.

Many counts were recorded for this clonotype. This rearrangement joins TRBV7-2 to TRBJ2-5; 8 positions match TRBD2. Germline values: CDR1 SGHTA, CDR2 FQGNSA. The V and J ends lost 5 bases and 5 bases, in that order; junction bases with no gene match: 4. The CDR3 spans 13 residues. CDR3 sequence (DNA): TGTGCCAGCAGCACCGGGACTAGTGAGACCCAGTACTTC. Protein product: CASSTGTSETQYF. The variable domain in full, completed from reference TRBV7-2 and TRBJ2-5, reads GAGVSQSPSNKVTEKGKDVELRCDPISGHTALYWYRQSLGQGLEFLIYFQGNSAPDKSGLPSDRFSAERTGGSVSTLTIQRTQQEDSAVYLCASSTGTSETQYFGPGTRLLVL.

This clonotype appeared a few times. The chain has TRBV11-2 and TRBJ1-1; 8 nucleotides align to TRBD1. The CDR3 length is 16 residues. The V gene end was trimmed by 2 bases and the J gene end by 1 base; junction bases not matched to a gene: 6. Germline CDR1 SGHAT, CDR2 FQNNGV. CDR3 in amino acids: CASSLKTGGWNTEAFF. The DNA of the CDR3 is TGTGCCAGCAGCTTAAAAACAGGGGGATGGAACACTGAAGCTTTCTTT.

The chain joins TRBV29-1 to TRBJ2-5, with 7 positions matching TRBD2. The germline gives CDR1 SQVTM, CDR2 ANQGSEA. V was pared by 8 bases and J by 5 bases, with 11 bases of the junction left unmatched. CDR3 length: 13 residues. This chain's CDR3 is CSLFAGDEETQYF. The CDR3 DNA is TGCAGCTTGTTTGCGGGAGACGAGGAGACCCAGTACTTC.

The CDR3 loop is CASSGGTSGAPGETQYF. DNA for the CDR3: TGTGCCAGCAGCGGGGGTACTAGCGGAGCCCCTGGAGAGACCCAGTACTTC. The chain couples TRBV9 to TRBJ2-5, with 8 positions matching TRBD2. Germline V lookup: CDR1 SGDLS, CDR2 YYNGEE. Trimming cost V 3 bases and J 4 bases; bases outside gene matches: 14. The CDR3 has 17 amino acids.

This chain joins TRBV7-9 and TRBJ2-7; TRBD1 aligns across 8 bases. The CDR3 length is 16 residues. The V segment lost 5 bases and the J segment 6 bases; nucleotides outside the gene matches: 15. Per the germline V gene, CDR1 is SEHNR and CDR2 is FQNEAQ (reference sequence). CDR3 region: CASSQAIRDRRGEQYF. The CDR3 DNA follows: TGTGCCAGCAGCCAAGCCATCCGGGACAGGCGCGGCGAGCAGTACTTC.

This clonotype showed up many times. The chain carries TRBV7-8 and TRBJ2-7; tentatively, D is TRBD2 (6 bases). Germline V lookup: CDR1 SGHVS, CDR2 FQNEAQ. V gave up 5 bases and J gave up 6 bases, with 20 bases separating them. The CDR3 is 15 amino acids. The CDR3 region is CASSVRDSRSGEQYF. CDR3 in DNA: TGTGCCAGCAGCGTGCGGGACTCCCGATCTGGCGAGCAGTACTTC.

At least ten counts were recorded for this clonotype. The rearrangement links TRBV14 to TRBJ1-2; D is unclear. Deletions cut 3 bases from V and 5 bases from J, with 10 bases between. Germline CDR1 and CDR2: SGHDN and FVKESK. The CDR3 totals 13 residues. The CDR3 spells CASSQDPLYGYTF. The CDR3 DNA is TGTGCCAGCAGCCAGGATCCCCTATATGGCTACACCTTC. Supplemented by reference TRBV14 and TRBJ1-2, the full variable domain reads EAGVTQFPSHSVIEKGQTVTLRCDPISGHDNLYWYRRVMGKEIKFLLHFVKESKQDESGMPNNRFLAERTGGTYSTLKVQPAELEDSGVYFCASSQDPLYGYTFGSGTRLTVV.

V is TRBV15 and J is TRBJ1-2, with 7 bases matching TRBD1. CDR1 and CDR2 from the germline V gene are LNHNV and YYDKDF (reference sequence). CDR3 length: 14 amino acids. V gave up 2 bases and J gave up 10 bases; unmatched junction bases: 10. The CDR3: CATSRPSLDRAYTF. As DNA, the CDR3 is TGTGCCACCAGCAGACCGTCGTTAGACAGGGCCTACACCTTC.

This clonotype was seen at least ten times. CDR3 DNA sequence: TGTGCCAGTAGTATAAGCAGGGGAAAGTTTGATGAAGCTTTCTTT. It specifies CASSISRGKFDEAFF. The V gene is TRBV19, the J gene TRBJ1-1, with D possibly being TRBD1 (6 bases). Germline values: CDR1 LNHDA, CDR2 SQIVND (reference sequence). V gave up 2 bases and J gave up 7 bases, with 17 bases separating them. CDR3 size: 15 residues. The full variable domain, its missing parts supplied by reference TRBV19 and TRBJ1-1, is DGGITQSPKYLFRKEGQNVTLSCEQNLNHDAMYWYRQDPGQGLRLIYYSQIVNDFQKGDIAEGYSVSREKKESFPLTVTSAQKNPTAFYLCASSISRGKFDEAFFGQGTRLTVV.

Ten or more counts support this clonotype. V usage is TRBV10-3 and J usage is TRBJ2-2, with a weak D call TRBD2 (5 bases). CDR3 length: 15 amino acids. V lost 6 bases and J lost 3, with 14 bases in between. Germline CDR1 and CDR2: ENHRY and SYGVKD. CDR3 sequence reads: CAISLNSGDTGELFF. The CDR3 nucleotides are TGTGCCATCAGCCTAAACAGCGGCGACACCGGGGAGCTGTTTTTT.

V gene TRBV20-1 combines with J gene TRBJ1-2, with D perhaps matching TRBD1 (6 bases). CDR3 length equals 13 residues. Germline CDR1 reads DFQATT; CDR2 reads SNEGSKA (reference sequence). V was shortened by 6 bases and J by 7 bases, with 18 bases between the two germline ends. The CDR3 DNA follows: TGCAGTGCGGACGTCGACAGGTGGTCTGGCTACACCTTC. This sequence encodes CSADVDRWSGYTF.

This rearrangement joins TRBV7-2 to TRBJ1-5; D is uncertain. The CDR3 has 16 residues. Germline loops: CDR1 SGHTA, CDR2 FQGNSA. V was pared by 0 bases and J by 1 base, with 10 bases between. CDR3 DNA sequence: TGTGCCAGCAGCTTAGCGCTCACGGGGAGCAATCAGCCCCAGCATTTT. Translated, it gives CASSLALTGSNQPQHF.

On this clonotype itself: Germline and junction disagree at one end, which may indicate a read error. Written as DNA, the CDR3 is TGTGCCAGCAGTTACCAGGGAGCGGCTGGGGCCAACGTCCTGACTTTC. Its protein is CASSYQGAAGANVLTF. This rearrangement joins TRBV10-3 to TRBJ2-6; D could derive from TRBD1 or TRBD2 (5 bases each). Germline CDR1 reads ENHRY; CDR2 reads SYGVKD. The CDR3 is 16 residues long.

At least ten counts were recorded for this clonotype. The V and J genes are TRBV7-9 and TRBJ2-7, with 7 bases aligning to TRBD1. Losses at the gene ends were 7 bases for V and 0 bases for J; bases not matched to a gene: 6. This CDR3 is 14 amino acids long. CDR1 and CDR2 (germline): SEHNR, FQNEAQ (reference sequence). The CDR3 nucleotides read TGTGCCAGCAAAGAGGACAGGAGCTCCTACGAGCAGTACTTC. Its translation: CASKEDRSSYEQYF.

This clonotype has a handful of counts. J is TRBJ2-7 and V is TRBV28; no reliable D call. CDR3 size: 14 residues. The germline CDR1 and CDR2 sequences are MDHEN and SYDVKM. V was cut by 8 bases and J by 3 bases, with 17 bases left in between. CDR3 sequence (DNA): TGTGCCAGCCAATCTCCGAACAGTTACTACGAGCAGTACTTC. Translation: CASQSPNSYYEQYF.

The rearrangement links TRBV7-8 to TRBJ1-2; 10 bases agree with TRBD1. Germline CDR1 SGHVS, CDR2 FQNEAQ. The CDR3 covers 16 residues. V was pared by 9 bases and J by 6 bases, with 16 bases of the junction left unmatched. The CDR3: CASSADRDRGTDGYTF. The CDR3 DNA sequence: TGTGCCAGTAGCGCAGACCGGGACAGGGGAACGGATGGCTACACCTTC. Using reference TRBV7-8 and TRBJ1-2 for the parts outside the CDR3, the full variable domain is GAGVSQSPRYKVAKRGQDVALRCDPISGHVSLFWYQQALGQGPEFLTYFQNEAQLDKSGLPSDRFFAERPEGSVSTLKIQRTQQEDSAVYLCASSADRDRGTDGYTFGSGTRLTVV.

This clonotype was observed at least ten times. The genes are TRBV5-6 and TRBJ1-5; 10 nucleotides match TRBD1. Germline CDR1 is SGHDT and CDR2 is YYEEEE. The CDR3 is 14 residues long. Trimming removed 4 bases from V and 6 bases from J; junction bases left unmatched: 4. This CDR3 is CASSRQGASQPQHF. CDR3 coding DNA: TGTGCCAGCAGCAGACAGGGGGCGAGTCAGCCCCAGCATTTT.